The clone carrying this T cell receptor beta chain was observed a few times. No antigen is known for it. The CDR3 totals 16 residues. Unmatched junction bases numbered 10, after V lost 4 bases and J lost 6 bases. Germline assignment: CDR1 MGHDK and CDR2 SYGVNS. General observations from the study: The larger-cohort validation was restricted to a single TCR beta V-J rearrangement rather than whole repertoires. In terms of TCR gene usage, tumor memory CD4+ T cells clustered together with blood and lymph node memory CD4+ cells, as well as with lymph node naive CD4+ cells.

Naive CD4+ T cells were purified with Tregs depleted by CD25. Full-length variable regions came from constant-region reverse primers plus semi-nested Nested Universal Primer A PCR. TCRdb re-analysed the 5' RACE reads in MiXCR, keeping a single row per CDR3 protein. Of some 45,000 distinct CDR3 sequences listed, roughly 28% are singletons. This receptor was taken from a female donor with breast cancer. Sequenced material: naive CD4+ T cells sorted from blood. The subset: naive CD4+ T cells, CD4+CD45RA+CD25-. The rearrangement uses TRBV25-1 and TRBJ2-3; 10 bases map to TRBD2. Here the CDR3 DNA reads TGTGCCAGCAGTGGAGGACTAGCGGTTGTTGGGGATACGCAGTATTTT. Protein sequence: CASSGGLAVVGDTQYF.